These T cell receptor beta chains were read from a single sample in a study of blood T cell repertoires in COVID-19. Clones were sequenced by immunoSEQ multiplex PCR, and TCRdb holds only the in-frame ones, with some missing. The sample comprises some 300,000 clones, 89% of which are singletons, and about 2% rests with the top ten. The sequenced sample was peripheral blood. These receptors were taken from a woman aged 25-40 years with COVID-19, enrolled during active disease. Each CDR3 is given with its conserved first and last residue. Each record gives: CDR3 length, J gene, D gene, V gene, clone size, CDR3 protein, CDR3 DNA. The D gene is left open where the match is weak. Part of the rows lack a size; the others show once, few, many or a class for expanded clones.

cdr3_length: 14
j_call: TRBJ1-2
d_call: TRBD1
v_call: TRBV7-8
clone_size: NA
cdr3_aa: CASSAYRGSHGYTF
cdr3_nt: TGTGCCAGCAGCGCGTACAGGGGTAGTCATGGCTACACCTTC

cdr3_length: 14
j_call: TRBJ1-1
d_call: NA
v_call: TRBV18
clone_size: NA
cdr3_aa: CASSPPAPTVEAFF
cdr3_nt: TGTGCCAGCTCACCACCGGCCCCCACAGTCGAAGCTTTCTTT

cdr3_length: 14
j_call: TRBJ1-1
d_call: NA
v_call: TRBV11-2
clone_size: NA
cdr3_aa: CASSLRGPNTEAFF
cdr3_nt: TGTGCCAGCAGCCTTAGGGGCCCTAACACTGAAGCTTTCTTT

cdr3_length: 14
j_call: TRBJ1-2
d_call: TRBD1
v_call: TRBV15
clone_size: NA
cdr3_aa: CATSSPGTVYGYTF
cdr3_nt: TGTGCCACCAGCAGTCCCGGGACAGTCTATGGCTACACCTTC

cdr3_length: 13
j_call: TRBJ1-5
d_call: NA
v_call: TRBV6-5
clone_size: NA
cdr3_aa: CASSYGSNQPQHF
cdr3_nt: TGTGCCAGCAGTTATGGCAGCAATCAGCCCCAGCATTTT

cdr3_length: 14
j_call: TRBJ2-3
d_call: TRBD1
v_call: TRBV24-1
clone_size: NA
cdr3_aa: CATRETGGTDTQYF
cdr3_nt: TGTGCCACCAGGGAAACAGGGGGTACAGATACGCAGTATTTT

cdr3_length: 14
j_call: TRBJ1-1
d_call: NA
v_call: TRBV7-9
clone_size: NA
cdr3_aa: CASSTRGVNTEAFF
cdr3_nt: TGTGCCAGCAGCACCAGGGGAGTTAACACTGAAGCTTTCTTT

cdr3_length: 16
j_call: TRBJ1-6
d_call: TRBD1
v_call: TRBV30
clone_size: NA
cdr3_aa: CAWSVYQGTANSPLHF
cdr3_nt: TGTGCCTGGAGTGTATACCAGGGGACAGCTAATTCACCCCTCCACTTT

cdr3_length: 13
j_call: TRBJ2-7
d_call: TRBD2
v_call: TRBV2
clone_size: few
cdr3_aa: CASSVTGGNEQYF
cdr3_nt: TGTGCCAGCAGCGTGACGGGGGGGAACGAGCAGTACTTC

cdr3_length: 14
j_call: TRBJ2-5
d_call: NA
v_call: TRBV6-5
clone_size: NA
cdr3_aa: CASSYSPGGGTQYF
cdr3_nt: TGTGCCAGCAGTTACTCCCCCGGCGGTGGGACCCAGTACTTC

cdr3_length: 16
j_call: TRBJ1-1
d_call: NA
v_call: TRBV15
clone_size: NA
cdr3_aa: CATSRDLMGVGTEAFF
cdr3_nt: TGTGCCACCAGCAGAGATTTAATGGGAGTTGGGACTGAAGCTTTCTTT